This TCR beta chain was captured by sequencing in a study of post-analysis software for immune sequencing data. Turning to the study itself: Patients had relapsing-remitting, secondary progressive or progressive-relapsing multiple sclerosis; some lacked subtype.

This clonotype was seen more than once but under ten times. As yet, its antigen is unknown. General study results and limits: Multiple sclerosis was associated with a significant reduction in normalized Chao1 diversity relative to controls. Batch-mates among the samples co-clustered strongly by F measure. The study found TRBV5-6, TRBV5-1 and TRBV20-1 among about five TRBV segments more frequent in patients than controls.

The library was made from cDNA and included unique molecular identifiers. Once about 0.85 to 10 million T cells were used, roughly 0.5 million cDNA molecules resulted. TCRdb recomputed calls from the PCR reads with MiXCR, one row per CDR3 protein. The sample includes 740,000 or so distinct CDR3 sequences, roughly 50% of them seen just once. The CDR3 has 15 amino acids. Germline CDR1 and CDR2: MNHEY and SMNVEV (reference sequence). The ends were cut back, 6 bases at V and 3 bases at J, with 18 bases in the middle. The specimen sequenced was blood. This receptor was obtained from a girl aged 5 to 17 with multiple sclerosis. The genes are TRBV27 and TRBJ2-7, with a tentative D call TRBD2 (6 bases). The CDR3 spells CASRSNTMRGYEQYF. As DNA, the CDR3 is TGTGCCAGCAGGTCAAATACCATGCGGGGCTACGAGCAGTACTTC.